The 2 T cell receptor beta chains reported below all come from one sample, sequenced in a study of T cell responses to AZD1222 COVID-19 vaccine. Clones were sequenced by immunoSEQ multiplex PCR, and TCRdb holds only the in-frame ones, with some missing. The table records some 120,000 clones, roughly 91% of them present only once. This specimen consisted of peripheral blood, obtained on day 0 of MenACWY control vaccination. All receptors derive from an adult in good health.

This chain links TRBV25-1 with TRBJ2-7; D may match TRBD1 or TRBD2 (5 bases each). The CDR3 contains 17 residues. Looked up from germline, CDR1 is MGHDK and CDR2 is SYGVNS. V was trimmed by 4 bases and J by 3 bases, leaving 22 bases between them. This CDR3 is CASSACPRDQEDYEQYF. The CDR3 region has the DNA TGTGCCAGCAGTGCTTGCCCTCGGGACCAAGAGGACTACGAGCAGTACTTC.

This chain's CDR3 is CATSDLGGTEAFF. The CDR3, as DNA: TGTGCCACCAGTGATTTGGGGGGCACTGAAGCTTTCTTT. This chain connects TRBV24-1 to TRBJ1-1; maybe TRBD1 (5 bases). Trimming removed 0 bases at V and 4 bases at J, with 5 bases between. CDR1 and CDR2 (germline): KGHDR, SFDVKD. The CDR3 contains 13 residues.